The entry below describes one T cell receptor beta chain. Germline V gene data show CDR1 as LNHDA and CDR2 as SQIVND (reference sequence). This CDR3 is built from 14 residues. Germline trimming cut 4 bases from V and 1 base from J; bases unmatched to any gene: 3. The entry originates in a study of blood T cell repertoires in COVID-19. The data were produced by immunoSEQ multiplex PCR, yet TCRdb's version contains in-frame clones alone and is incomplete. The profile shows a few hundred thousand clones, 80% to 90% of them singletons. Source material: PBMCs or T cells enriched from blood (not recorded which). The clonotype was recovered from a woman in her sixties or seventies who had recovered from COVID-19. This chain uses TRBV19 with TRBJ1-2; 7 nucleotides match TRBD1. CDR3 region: CASSRDRSNYGYTF. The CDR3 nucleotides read TGTGCCAGTAGTAGGGACAGAAGTAACTATGGCTACACCTTC.